This note documents a single T cell receptor beta chain sequence. The sample comes from a study of shared clonotypes between healthy human individuals. Germline CDR1 and CDR2: LNHDA and SQIVND (reference sequence). The CDR3 extends over 15 amino acids. The V segment lost 5 bases and the J segment 1 base; nucleotides outside the gene matches: 3. DNA input for the unsorted PBMC replicate PCRs was about 270 ng, roughly 33,000 T cell genomes. Clones were sequenced by immunoSEQ multiplex PCR, and TCRdb holds only the in-frame ones, with some missing. The repertoire includes about 490,000 clones, over 70% of them detected once, and roughly 12% sits in the top ten.

The sample taken for sequencing was PBMCs. The sequence came from a woman between 40 and 50 years old in good health. Some clones in this sample may be carry-over from other donors' samples. The V and J genes are TRBV19 and TRBJ2-2; TRBD1 matches 8 bases. CDR3 loop: CASSAGTGNTGELFF. The CDR3 DNA sequence: TGTGCCAGTAGTGCCGGGACAGGGAACACCGGGGAGCTGTTTTTT.